These 23 T cell receptor beta chains share one sample of origin, sequenced in a study of shared clonotypes between healthy human individuals. The data were produced by immunoSEQ multiplex PCR, yet TCRdb's version contains in-frame clones alone and is incomplete. The profile shows some 2.1 million clones, approximately 95% of them singletons. Positively selected for CCR7, the CD45RO-negative cells used as naive CD8 cells excluded terminally differentiated effector memory CD45RA+ cells. The source material was naive CD8+ T cells sorted from blood. These TCRs come from a man aged 18 to 29 in good health.

The chain is built from TRBV9 and TRBJ1-4; D not resolved. The CDR3 spans 14 residues. Germline CDR1 reads SGDLS; CDR2 reads YYNGEE. V lost 7 bases, J lost 0 bases, and 10 bases lay in between. CDR3 loop: CASGSAPTNEKLFF. CDR3 DNA: TGTGCCAGCGGATCGGCCCCAACTAATGAAAAACTGTTTTTT. Using reference TRBV9 and TRBJ1-4 for the parts outside the CDR3, the full variable domain is DSGVTQTPKHLITATGQRVTLRCSPRSGDLSVYWYQQSLDQGLQFLIQYYNGEERAKGNILERFSAQQFPDLHSELNLSSLELGDSALYFCASGSAPTNEKLFFGSGTQLSVL.

The gene calls are TRBV10-3 and TRBJ2-5; D is possibly TRBD1 (6 bases). This CDR3 spans 12 amino acids. With 11 bases removed from V and 1 base from J, the gap between germline ends came to 11 bases. The germline V gene has CDR1 ENHRY and CDR2 SYGVKD. In DNA form, the CDR3 reads TGTGCCGCACAGGGAGTCCAAGAGACCCAGTACTTC. Its translation: CAAQGVQETQYF.

This chain joins TRBV5-1 and TRBJ2-7; TRBD1 might be the D (6 bases). Looked up from germline, CDR1 is SGHRS and CDR2 is YFSETQ. The CDR3 is 15 amino acids. The V and J ends lost 0 bases and 5 bases respectively, with 15 bases between them. The CDR3 nucleotides read TGCGCCAGCAGCTTGGCCGTCAGGGGTGGGAACGAGCAGTACTTC. Its protein product is CASSLAVRGGNEQYF.

The rearrangement joins TRBV4-2 to TRBJ2-7; D not certain. Looked up from germline, CDR1 is LGHNA and CDR2 is YNFKEQ. V was cut by 1 base and J by 3 bases, with 7 bases left in between. This CDR3 is built from 13 residues. The CDR3 DNA reads TGTGCCAGCAGCCAAGGCCGCAACTACGAGCAGTACTTC. This gives the protein CASSQGRNYEQYF.

The chain links TRBV9 to TRBJ2-1; a possible D gene is TRBD2 (6 bases). CDR3 length: 17 amino acids. V lost 0 bases and J 1 base, leaving 14 bases between the germline ends. Per germline, CDR1 SGDLS and CDR2 YYNGEE. This CDR3 is CASSVGGVYTSYNEQFF. The CDR3 DNA follows: TGTGCCAGCAGCGTAGGCGGGGTCTATACTTCCTACAATGAGCAGTTCTTC.

The chain links TRBV6-1 to TRBJ1-5; weak D call: TRBD1 (5 bases). CDR1 and CDR2 (germline): MNHNS, SASEGT. V shed 1 base and J shed 5 bases, with 12 bases lying between them. This CDR3 spans 15 amino acids. The CDR3 DNA follows: TGTGCCAGCAGTGAAGATGGGGGGTTGTATCAGCCCCAGCATTTT. Translated, it gives CASSEDGGLYQPQHF.

The chain has TRBV6-5 and TRBJ2-7, with 10 nucleotides matching TRBD1. In germline, CDR1 is MNHEY, CDR2 SVGAGI. The CDR3 covers 15 residues. V was pared by 6 bases and J by 2 bases, with 7 bases of the junction left unmatched. The CDR3 sequence is CASSRPGQGTYEQYF. The DNA of the CDR3 is TGTGCCAGCAGCCGACCGGGACAGGGGACCTACGAGCAGTACTTC.

The chain recombines TRBV4-1 with TRBJ2-5; TRBD2 might be the D (5 bases). This CDR3 comprises 15 residues. The V end lost 1 base, the J end lost 3 bases, and 12 bases lay between the germline ends. Germline CDR1 and CDR2: MGHRA and YSYEKL. The CDR3 bases are TGCGCCAGCAGCCAAGGGGTGGGAGAAAAAGAGACCCAGTACTTC. Encoded protein: CASSQGVGEKETQYF.

In the case of this clone: The identical CDR3 is also encoded by other nucleotide sequences in the sample. The V gene is TRBV4-1, the J gene TRBJ2-3; TRBD1 agrees at 7 bases. The germline V gene encodes CDR1 MGHRA and CDR2 YSYEKL. The V and J ends lost 1 base and 1 base, in that order; junction bases with no gene match: 2. This CDR3 has 15 residues. This chain's CDR3 is CASSQGQGGTDTQYF. The CDR3 nucleotides read TGCGCCAGCAGCCAAGGACAGGGAGGCACAGATACGCAGTATTTT.

The chain employs TRBV4-1 and TRBJ2-2; 10 positions match TRBD1. CDR3 length equals 15 residues. CDR1 is MGHRA and CDR2 is YSYEKL in the germline V gene. After removal of 3 bases from V and 6 bases from J, the junction contained 4 bases not matched to a gene. DNA for the CDR3: TGCGCCAGCAGCCAGGACAGGGGGGGCCCCGGGGAGCTGTTTTTT. Protein sequence: CASSQDRGGPGELFF.

The chain links TRBV6-1 to TRBJ2-7; D call uncertain. V lost 7 bases and J 11 bases, leaving 21 bases between the germline ends. Germline CDR1 and CDR2: MNHNS and SASEGT. This CDR3 is built from 13 residues. CDR3 protein: CASIDGALIAEYF. The CDR3 DNA sequence: TGTGCCAGCATTGACGGCGCCCTAATTGCGGAGTACTTC.

The chain has TRBV27 and TRBJ1-2; D might be TRBD1 (6 bases). Trimming removed 4 bases from V and 5 bases from J, with 20 bases in between. In germline, CDR1 is MNHEY, CDR2 SMNVEV (reference sequence). The CDR3 sequence is 16 residues long. This chain's CDR3 is CASSSAAGGHGYGYTF. Here the CDR3 DNA reads TGTGCCAGCAGTTCCGCCGCCGGGGGGCATGGATATGGCTACACCTTC.

In DNA, the CDR3 is TGTGCCAGCAGCCAGCTAGGACAGGACGGGGAGCTGTTTTTT. Its translation: CASSQLGQDGELFF. This chain links TRBV14 with TRBJ2-2; TRBD1 aligns across 7 bases. The CDR3 contains 14 residues. Losses at the gene ends were 3 bases for V and 7 bases for J; bases not matched to a gene: 5. Germline V lookup: CDR1 SGHDN, CDR2 FVKESK.

This clone appeared a single time. This CDR3 is also generated by other DNA sequences in the sample. V gene TRBV27 combines with J gene TRBJ1-1; the match to TRBD1 covers 9 bases. The CDR3 is 14 amino acids. J gave up 2 bases and V 3 bases, and 1 base lay outside the gene matches. The germline V gene encodes CDR1 MNHEY and CDR2 SMNVEV (reference sequence). Here the CDR3 reads CASSFTGGNTEAFF. In DNA, the CDR3 is TGTGCCAGCAGTTTCACAGGGGGCAACACTGAAGCTTTCTTT.

This chain uses TRBV6-5 with TRBJ1-2, with TRBD1 as a possible D gene (6 bases). Germline values: CDR1 MNHEY, CDR2 SVGAGI. V lost 4 bases to trimming and J lost 3 bases, with 15 bases between them. The CDR3 is 15 amino acids. CDR3 amino acids: CASSLATGMYYGYTF. In DNA form, the CDR3 reads TGTGCCAGCAGTTTAGCCACAGGGATGTACTATGGCTACACCTTC.

The chain is built from TRBV4-3 and TRBJ2-1, with TRBD1 matching 7 bases. Trimming took 4 bases from V and 4 from J; bases not matched to a gene: 10. The germline V gene encodes CDR1 LGHNA and CDR2 YSLEER. This CDR3 is 16 amino acids long. The CDR3 reads CASSRETGTAYNEQFF. CDR3 DNA: TGCGCCAGCAGCCGCGAGACCGGGACAGCATACAATGAGCAGTTCTTC.

The V gene is TRBV7-9, the J gene TRBJ1-1, with 9 bases that match TRBD1. The CDR3 covers 15 residues. Germline assignment: CDR1 SEHNR and CDR2 FQNEAQ (reference sequence). V lost 5 bases and J lost 7; bases outside the gene matches: 11. For the CDR3, the DNA is TGTGCCAGCAGCAGTTCCGGGACAGGGAAAATTGAAGCTTTCTTT. Protein: CASSSSGTGKIEAFF.

The V gene is TRBV30, the J gene TRBJ2-7, with D uncertain. Per germline, CDR1 GTSNPN and CDR2 SVGIG (reference sequence). Between the trimmed V and J ends, which lost 0 bases and 0 bases, there was a span of 9 bases. The CDR3 is 14 amino acids. The CDR3 reads CAWSVPENSYEQYF. The DNA of the CDR3 is TGTGCCTGGAGTGTACCGGAAAACTCCTACGAGCAGTACTTC.

The chain couples TRBV6-5 to TRBJ2-5, with D hard to call. With 0 bases removed from V and 0 bases from J, the gap between germline ends came to 8 bases. The CDR3 spans 15 residues. Germline values: CDR1 MNHEY, CDR2 SVGAGI. As DNA, the CDR3 is TGTGCCAGCAGTTACTCCTGGACGGACCAAGAGACCCAGTACTTC. It translates to CASSYSWTDQETQYF.

The rearrangement uses TRBV7-3 and TRBJ2-3, with a tentative D call TRBD1 (6 bases). This CDR3 has 13 amino acids. Trimming cost V 2 bases and J 15 bases, with 18 bases left between them. Germline-derived CDR1 and CDR2 are SGHTA and FQGTGA. In DNA, the CDR3 is TGTGCCAGCAGCTTAGAAGTAGGGGGAGTCACATATTTT. Amino acid sequence: CASSLEVGGVTYF. Combining the CDR3 with reference TRBV7-3 and TRBJ2-3 gives the whole variable domain GAGVSQTPSNKVTEKGKYVELRCDPISGHTALYWYRQSLGQGPEFLIYFQGTGAADDSGLPNDRFFAVRPEGSVSTLKIQRTERGDSAVYLCASSLEVGGVTYFGPGTRLTVL.

This clone appeared once. The rearrangement links TRBV7-9 to TRBJ1-1; tentative D call: TRBD1 (6 bases). This CDR3 comprises 15 residues. Germline CDR1 reads SEHNR; CDR2 reads FQNEAQ (reference sequence). Trimming removed 3 bases from V and 5 bases from J, with 16 bases in between. In nucleotides, the CDR3 is TGTGCCAGCAGCTTGCCCGTGGGACAACAGACTGAAGCTTTCTTT. Protein sequence: CASSLPVGQQTEAFF.

This clone has a single count. The sample carries other DNA sequences with the same CDR3. The chain carries TRBV5-4 and TRBJ2-5, with D possibly matching TRBD2 (6 bases). CDR1 is SGHNT, CDR2 YYREEE, per germline (reference sequence). V gave up 2 bases and J gave up 2 bases, with 10 bases separating them. The CDR3 extends over 14 amino acids. Here the CDR3 reads CASSLSGTQETQYF. Here the CDR3 DNA reads TGTGCCAGCAGCTTATCCGGGACTCAAGAGACCCAGTACTTC.

This rearrangement joins TRBV5-5 to TRBJ2-3; no reliable D call. Germline V gene sequence: CDR1 SGHKS, CDR2 YYEKEE (reference sequence). V gave up 4 bases and J gave up 0 bases, with 9 bases separating them. The CDR3 consists of 14 residues. Here the CDR3 DNA reads TGTGCCAGCAGCCAAATCCGGAGCACAGATACGCAGTATTTT. Translated: CASSQIRSTDTQYF.